These T cell receptor beta chains were read from a single sample in a study of shared clonotypes between healthy human individuals. The repertoire was sequenced with immunoSEQ multiplex PCR; TCRdb's copy has only in-frame clones and lacks some. The sample holds 2 million to 2.5 million clones; more than 85% are singletons and the top ten take under 2%. The sample consisted of naive CD8+ T cells from PBMCs. The source of these receptors is a man younger than 35 in good health. Some clones in this sample may be carry-over from other donors' samples. Each CDR3 is given with its conserved first and last residue. Fields, in order: clone size, J gene, V gene, D gene, CDR3 DNA, CDR3 protein. A D gene is named only where the DNA matches it firmly. A clone size is listed for some rows: how often the clone was seen (once, few, many), or a class if it is expanded.

>NA|TRBJ2-5|TRBV7-9|TRBD1
TGTGCCAGCAGCGGGCGGACAGGGTCAGAGACCCAGTACTTC
CASSGRTGSETQYF
>NA|TRBJ1-2|TRBV30|NA
TGTGCCTGGAGTGAGGACTTATCGTCCTATGGCTACACCTTC
CAWSEDLSSYGYTF
>NA|TRBJ2-1|TRBV10-2|TRBD2
TGCGCCAGCAGTGAATCTAGCGGAATCGTCTCCTACAATGAGCAGTTCTTC
CASSESSGIVSYNEQFF
>NA|TRBJ2-1|TRBV10-3|TRBD2
TGTGCCATCAGTGAACTAGCGGCTACGGATGAGCAGTTCTTC
CAISELAATDEQFF
>NA|TRBJ1-2|TRBV15|TRBD1
TGTGCCACCAGCAGCGACCGGGACAGGGCCCCCTCCAACTATGGCTACACCTTC
CATSSDRDRAPSNYGYTF
>NA|TRBJ2-7|TRBV6-1|NA
TGTGCCAGCAGTGAAGCGTGGGGGGCTTACGAGCAGTACTTC
CASSEAWGAYEQYF
>NA|TRBJ2-7|TRBV10-3|NA
TGTGCCATCAGTCCGACTGGGGACGAGCAGTACTTC
CAISPTGDEQYF
>NA|TRBJ2-2|TRBV19|NA
TGTGCCAGTAGTACCAGCTACGGGGAGCTGTTTTTT
CASSTSYGELFF
>once|TRBJ1-5|TRBV27|NA
TGTGCCAGCAGCGCCCCAGGGCGCAATCAGCCCCAGCATTTT
CASSAPGRNQPQHF
>NA|TRBJ2-7|TRBV30|NA
TGTGCCTGGAGCGGGAGAGTCTACGAGCAGTACTTC
CAWSGRVYEQYF
>NA|TRBJ2-7|TRBV7-9|NA
TGTGCCAGCAGCTCCGGACGGGGATACGAGCAGTACTTC
CASSSGRGYEQYF
>NA|TRBJ2-2|TRBV9|TRBD1
TGTGCCAGCAGCGGGTGGACAGGGGGCAGGACCGGGGAGCTGTTTTTT
CASSGWTGGRTGELFF
>NA|TRBJ2-1|TRBV28|TRBD2
TGTGCCAGCCGACTAGCGGGAGCCAATGAGCAGTTCTTC
CASRLAGANEQFF
>NA|TRBJ1-1|TRBV19|TRBD1
TGTGCCAGTAGGGGACAGATGAACACTGAAGCTTTCTTT
CASRGQMNTEAFF
>NA|TRBJ2-1|TRBV7-2|TRBD2
TGTGCCAGCAGCCTAGCGGCGGAAGGGGTTCGCAATGAGCAGTTCTTC
CASSLAAEGVRNEQFF
>NA|TRBJ1-1|TRBV2|NA
TGTGCCAGCAGCGCACGGGACATCTGGCTTGGAGCTTTCTTT
CASSARDIWLGAFF
>once|TRBJ2-6|TRBV6-1|NA
TGTGCCAGCAGTGAAGGAGGGGTAAGCTCTGGGGCCAACGTCCTGACTTTC
CASSEGGVSSGANVLTF
>NA|TRBJ2-7|TRBV6-1|NA
TGTGCCAGCTGGGGGGGGCCCCCACCCTACGAGCAGTACTTC
CASWGGPPPYEQYF
>once|TRBJ2-7|TRBV9|NA
TGTGCCAGCAGCGCCGGCGGGTACTCCTACGAGCAGTACTTC
CASSAGGYSYEQYF
>NA|TRBJ2-7|TRBV4-1|TRBD1
TGCGCCAGCAGCCAGCCCGGGACAGGGGCCCTGTACGAGCAGTACTTC
CASSQPGTGALYEQYF
>NA|TRBJ2-7|TRBV11-3|TRBD2
TGTGCCAGCAGCTTAAGGTCGGGAGGATTATACGAGCAGTACTTC
CASSLRSGGLYEQYF
>once|TRBJ1-5|TRBV14|TRBD1
TGTGCCAGCAGCCGGCAGAGGGACAGGGATCAGCCCCAGCATTTT
CASSRQRDRDQPQHF
>NA|TRBJ1-1|TRBV7-8|TRBD1
TGTGCCAGCAGCTTACTTCAAGTTTACAGGGGGAACACTGAAGCTTTCTTT
CASSLLQVYRGNTEAFF
>NA|TRBJ2-3|TRBV13|TRBD2
TGTGCCAGCAGCATACTAGCGGGAGGATCCACAGATACGCAGTATTTT
CASSILAGGSTDTQYF
>NA|TRBJ2-2|TRBV5-1|TRBD1
TGCGCCAGCAGCTTGGTAGGGGGCGCATACACCGGGGAGCTGTTTTTT
CASSLVGGAYTGELFF
>NA|TRBJ2-1|TRBV10-3|NA
TGTGCCATCAGGACCGACAATGAGCAGTTCTTC
CAIRTDNEQFF
>NA|TRBJ2-7|TRBV28|NA
TGTGCCAGCAGTCCCCCCACAGCGGCTACCTACGAGCAGTACTTC
CASSPPTAATYEQYF
>NA|TRBJ2-1|TRBV19|NA
TGTGCCAGTACCCTGACAGGATCCTACAATGAGCAGTTCTTC
CASTLTGSYNEQFF
>NA|TRBJ2-1|TRBV5-8|TRBD2
TGTGCCAGCAGCTTTTCCAGCGGGAGGATCTATGAGCAGTTCTTC
CASSFSSGRIYEQFF
>NA|TRBJ2-1|TRBV25-1|TRBD2
TGTGCCAGCGCCGGGACTAGCTTGTACAATGAGCAGTTCTTC
CASAGTSLYNEQFF
>NA|TRBJ2-7|TRBV9|NA
TGTGCCAGCAGCCCCCAGCCCGGGAGTTACGAGCAGTACTTC
CASSPQPGSYEQYF
>NA|TRBJ1-1|TRBV7-3|TRBD1
TGTGCCAGCAGCTTAGGTCCGACAGGGAGCAGGGCTGAAGCTTTCTTT
CASSLGPTGSRAEAFF
>NA|TRBJ1-2|TRBV9|TRBD1
TGTGCCAGCAGCGTAGAAGGGACAGGGTCCTATGGCTACACCTTC
CASSVEGTGSYGYTF
>NA|TRBJ1-1|TRBV19|TRBD1
TGTGCCAGTCGGGGCAGGGGGACTGAAGCTTTCTTT
CASRGRGTEAFF
>NA|TRBJ2-1|TRBV4-2|TRBD2
TGTGCCAGCAGCCAAGGACCGGGACTAGCGGGAGGGAGTAATGAGCAGTTCTTC
CASSQGPGLAGGSNEQFF
>NA|TRBJ2-7|TRBV7-9|NA
TGTGCCAGCAGCTTCCCCGTTAACACGGTGGACTACGAGCAGTACTTC
CASSFPVNTVDYEQYF
>NA|TRBJ2-3|TRBV29-1|NA
TGCAGCGTTGAAGTCGGCTGGATAAGCACAGATACGCAGTATTTT
CSVEVGWISTDTQYF
>NA|TRBJ2-7|TRBV2|NA
TGTGCCAGCAGTGTCGGCAAGGGCGCCTACGAGCAGTACTTC
CASSVGKGAYEQYF
>NA|TRBJ1-1|TRBV30|NA
TGTGCCTGGTCTCACGGGGGGGGTTGGAACACTGAAGCTTTCTTT
CAWSHGGGWNTEAFF
>NA|TRBJ2-2|TRBV19|TRBD2
TGTGCCAGTAATCCAGCGGGAGGCTGGACCGGGGAGCTGTTTTTT
CASNPAGGWTGELFF
>once|TRBJ1-2|TRBV6-1|TRBD1
TGTGCCAGCAGTAAGCGGGACAGGGATAACTATGGCTACACCTTC
CASSKRDRDNYGYTF
>NA|TRBJ2-2|TRBV7-9|NA
TGTGCCAGCAGCCCTCGGAGGGCCGGGAACACCGGGGAGCTGTTTTTT
CASSPRRAGNTGELFF
>NA|TRBJ1-5|TRBV19|NA
TGTGCCAGTAGTATCCGCGGAGGGACTTATAGCAATCAGCCCCAGCATTTT
CASSIRGGTYSNQPQHF
>NA|TRBJ2-7|TRBV27|NA
TGTGCCAGCAGTTTAGCAGCTTACTACGAGCAGTACTTC
CASSLAAYYEQYF
>NA|TRBJ2-5|TRBV21-1|NA
TGTGCCAGCAGCAAAGGATGGGGGGAGGAGACCCAGTACTTC
CASSKGWGEETQYF
>NA|TRBJ2-7|TRBV30|NA
TGTGCCTGGAGTGGGCGGACAGACCCTTACGAGCAGTACTTC
CAWSGRTDPYEQYF
>NA|TRBJ2-5|TRBV7-9|NA
TGTGCCAGCAGCTACCCCTGGGGAGCCACCCAAGAGACCCAGTACTTC
CASSYPWGATQETQYF
>NA|TRBJ2-5|TRBV7-8|TRBD1
TGTGCCAGCAGCTACGGACAGGGGGTAGGAGAGACCCAGTACTTC
CASSYGQGVGETQYF
>NA|TRBJ2-7|TRBV5-8|NA
TGTGCCAGCAGAGCCTACGAGCAGTACTTC
CASRAYEQYF
>NA|TRBJ2-5|TRBV18|NA
TGTGCCAGCTCACTAACGGGACCGCAAGAGACCCAGTACTTC
CASSLTGPQETQYF
>NA|TRBJ2-7|TRBV5-1|TRBD2
TGCGCCAGCAGCGTAGGACTAGCGGGGGCCTACGAGCAGTACTTC
CASSVGLAGAYEQYF
>NA|TRBJ2-7|TRBV29-1|NA
TGCAGCGTTGACAACTCCTACGAGCAGTACTTC
CSVDNSYEQYF
>NA|TRBJ2-1|TRBV7-2|NA
TGTGCCAGCAGCACTAGCTTTCGTTCATATGAGCAGTTCTTC
CASSTSFRSYEQFF
>NA|TRBJ2-7|TRBV4-3|NA
TGCGCCAGCAGCCAAAACAGGGTGGGCGAGCAGTACTTC
CASSQNRVGEQYF
>NA|TRBJ2-1|TRBV5-1|TRBD2
TGCGCCAGCAGTGCCGGGACTAGCGGGAGTTCTAGCTCCTACAATGAGCAGTTCTTC
CASSAGTSGSSSSYNEQFF
>NA|TRBJ1-6|TRBV4-1|NA
TGCGCCAGCAGCCAAGGTCTGGGGACTATAGGGTCACCCCTCCACTTT
CASSQGLGTIGSPLHF
>NA|TRBJ2-2|TRBV2|NA
TGTGCCAGCCTTAACTTCGAAGGGACAACCGGACTTCCCGGGGAGCTGTTTTTT
CASLNFEGTTGLPGELFF
>few|TRBJ1-5|TRBV30|NA
TGTGCCTGGTCACCGACGGGGCAACAGCCCCAGCATTTT
CAWSPTGQQPQHF
>NA|TRBJ1-1|TRBV28|NA
TGTGCCAGCAGCGCAAAGCTGGCGGGGAACACTGAAGCTTTCTTT
CASSAKLAGNTEAFF
>NA|TRBJ2-3|TRBV9|NA
TGTGCCAGCAGCGTAGGGGTGGGGATGGATACGCAGTATTTT
CASSVGVGMDTQYF